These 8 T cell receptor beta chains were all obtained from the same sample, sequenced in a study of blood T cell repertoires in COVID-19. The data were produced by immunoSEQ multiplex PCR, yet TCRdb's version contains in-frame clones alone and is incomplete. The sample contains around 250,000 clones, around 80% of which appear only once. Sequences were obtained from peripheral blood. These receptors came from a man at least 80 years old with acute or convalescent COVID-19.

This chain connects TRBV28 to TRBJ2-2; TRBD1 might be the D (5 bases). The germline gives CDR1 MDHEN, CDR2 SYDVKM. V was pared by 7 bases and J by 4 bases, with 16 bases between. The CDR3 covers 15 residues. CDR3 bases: TGTGCCAGCACCAAACAAGGGGTTTCCACCGGGGAGCTGTTTTTT. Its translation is CASTKQGVSTGELFF.

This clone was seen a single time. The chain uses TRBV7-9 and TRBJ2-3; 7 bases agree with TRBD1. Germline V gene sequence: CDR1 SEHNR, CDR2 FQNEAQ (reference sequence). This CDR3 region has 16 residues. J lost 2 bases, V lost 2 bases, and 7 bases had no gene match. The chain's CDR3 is CASSLSHDRDTDTQYF. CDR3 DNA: TGTGCCAGCAGCTTATCCCACGACAGGGACACAGATACGCAGTATTTT.

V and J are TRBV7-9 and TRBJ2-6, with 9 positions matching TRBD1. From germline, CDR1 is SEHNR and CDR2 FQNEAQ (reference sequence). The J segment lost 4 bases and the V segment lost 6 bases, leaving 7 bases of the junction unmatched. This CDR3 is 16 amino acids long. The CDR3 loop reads CASSPNRGLGANVLTF. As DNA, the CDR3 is TGTGCCAGCAGTCCGAACAGGGGGCTCGGGGCCAACGTCCTGACTTTC.

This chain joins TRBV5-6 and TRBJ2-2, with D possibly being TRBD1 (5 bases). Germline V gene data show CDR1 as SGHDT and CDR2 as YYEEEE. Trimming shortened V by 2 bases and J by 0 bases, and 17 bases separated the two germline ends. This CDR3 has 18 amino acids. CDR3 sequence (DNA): TGTGCCAGCAGCTTTATCGACCAGGGCCCCTCGAACACCGGGGAGCTGTTTTTT. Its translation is CASSFIDQGPSNTGELFF.

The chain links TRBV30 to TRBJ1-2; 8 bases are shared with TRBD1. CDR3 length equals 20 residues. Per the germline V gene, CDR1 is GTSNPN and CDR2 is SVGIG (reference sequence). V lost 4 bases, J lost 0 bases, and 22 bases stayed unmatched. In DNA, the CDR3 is TGTGCCTGGACCTCACCTAGAATTCGGACAGGGAGCTTTCCTAACTATGGCTACACCTTC. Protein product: CAWTSPRIRTGSFPNYGYTF.

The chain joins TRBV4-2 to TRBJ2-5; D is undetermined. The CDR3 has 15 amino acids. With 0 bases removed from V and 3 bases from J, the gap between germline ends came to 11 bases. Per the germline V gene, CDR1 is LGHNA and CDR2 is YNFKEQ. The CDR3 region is CASSQDFGEKETQYF. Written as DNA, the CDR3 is TGTGCCAGCAGCCAAGATTTTGGAGAGAAAGAGACCCAGTACTTC.

The CDR3 coding sequence is TGTGCCAGCAGTCCATGGGACAGGGGCAATTCACCCCTCCACTTT. It codes for CASSPWDRGNSPLHF. The genes are TRBV28 and TRBJ1-6; 10 bases match TRBD1. CDR1 MDHEN and CDR2 SYDVKM come from the germline V gene. The CDR3 is made up of 15 amino acids. V shed 5 bases, J shed 7 bases, and the junction held 5 bases outside the gene matches. Filled out from reference TRBV28 and TRBJ1-6, the complete variable domain reads DVKVTQSSRYLVKRTGEKVFLECVQDMDHENMFWYRQDPGLGLRLIYFSYDVKMKEKGDIPEGYSVSREKKERFSLILESASTNQTSMYLCASSPWDRGNSPLHFGNGTRLTVT.

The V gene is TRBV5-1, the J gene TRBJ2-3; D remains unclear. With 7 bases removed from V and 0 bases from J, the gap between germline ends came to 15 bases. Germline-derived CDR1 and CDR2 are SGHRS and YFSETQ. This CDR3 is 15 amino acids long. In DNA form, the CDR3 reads TGCGCCAGCCGAACACAGCCTTCTAGCACAGATACGCAGTATTTT. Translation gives CASRTQPSSTDTQYF.